The 3 T cell receptor beta chains reported below all come from one sample, sequenced in a study of T cell clonality in common variable immunodeficiency. TCRdb's table, derived via immunoSEQ multiplex PCR, lists solely in-frame clones and lacks some. Altogether roughly 28,000 clones were found in the sample, and no singletons occur. Sequenced input: peripheral blood mononuclear cells. The source is a person aged 18-70 years in good health.

Many counts were recorded for this clone. Read data end 3 residues before the CDR3 end; the end is taken from the germline J gene. V and J are TRBV5-8 and TRBJ2-5, with a possible D match to TRBD2 (5 bases). The ends were cut back, 4 bases at V and 5 bases at J, with 15 bases in the middle. CDR3 size: 14 residues. The germline V gene encodes CDR1 SGHTS and CDR2 YDEGEE. CDR3 amino acids: CASSELEIRETQYF. CDR3 bases read: TGTGCCAGCAGCGAACTAGAAATAAGGGAGACC.

This clone was seen repeatedly, ten times or more. The read stops 3 residues short of the end of the CDR3; the missing end is completed from the germline J gene. The gene calls are TRBV10-3 and TRBJ2-3; 7 bases map to TRBD1. J lost 6 bases, V lost 8 bases, and 8 bases had no gene match. Germline values: CDR1 ENHRY, CDR2 SYGVKD. The CDR3 covers 13 residues. The CDR3: CAICSAGGDTQYF. The sequenced part of the CDR3 DNA is TGTGCCATCTGCTCGGCAGGGGGTGATACG.

This clone appeared many times. The CDR3 end lies 3 residues beyond the end of the read and is filled in from the germline J gene. V and J are TRBV11-2 and TRBJ1-2; D is ambiguous. The CDR3 length is 13 residues. The germline gives CDR1 SGHAT, CDR2 FQNNGV. The V end was cut by 2 bases, the J end by 2 bases, with 6 bases between. The CDR3 bases that were read are TGTGCCAGCAGCTTATCGGTGAACTATGGC. The encoded protein is CASSLSVNYG. Given in full, the CDR3 is CASSLSVNYGYTF.